The 9 T cell receptor beta chains presented below share a single source sample, sequenced in a study of T cells after yellow fever vaccination. TCRdb re-analysed the 5' RACE reads in MiXCR, keeping a single row per CDR3 protein. The repertoire has 400,000 to 650,000 distinct CDR3 sequences, less than 25% of them found once; the top ten carry about a sixth. The sample here was PBMCs, taken 21 days after the first yellow fever vaccination. These receptors were taken from a man younger than 35 who received the YFV17D yellow fever vaccine.

This clonotype turned up a few times. This chain connects TRBV29-1 to TRBJ1-1; D unclear. The V end lost 1 base, the J end lost 2 bases, and 8 bases lay between the germline ends. Germline V lookup: CDR1 SQVTM, CDR2 ANQGSEA. The CDR3 totals 13 residues. CDR3 sequence: CSVEGQLNTEAFF. The CDR3 DNA sequence: TGCAGCGTTGAAGGCCAGCTAAACACTGAAGCTTTCTTT. The whole variable domain, filled in from reference TRBV29-1 and TRBJ1-1, reads SAVISQKPSRDICQRGTSLTIQCQVDSQVTMMFWYRQQPGQSLTLIATANQGSEATYESGFVIDKFPISRPNLTFSTLTVSNMSPEDSSIYLCSVEGQLNTEAFFGQGTRLTVV.

V and J are TRBV18 and TRBJ1-1; tentative D call: TRBD1 (5 bases). This CDR3 comprises 14 residues. Germline V CDR1 and CDR2: KGHSH, LQKENI. V was clipped by 2 bases and J by 0 bases, with 7 bases between them. The CDR3 bases are TGTGCCAGCTCACCAAGGGACCTGAACACTGAAGCTTTCTTT. Amino acid sequence: CASSPRDLNTEAFF.

This clonotype was counted a few times. J is TRBJ2-5 and V is TRBV7-2; 9 nucleotides line up with TRBD2. After removal of 5 bases from V and 7 bases from J, the junction contained 11 bases not matched to a gene. The CDR3 consists of 15 residues. Looked up from germline, CDR1 is SGHTA and CDR2 is FQGNSA. The DNA for the CDR3 is TGTGCCAGCAGCCCCCGGTTGAGCGGGGGGTGGACCCAGTACTTC. It yields the protein CASSPRLSGGWTQYF. The full variable domain, with the rest looked up from reference TRBV7-2 and TRBJ2-5, is GAGVSQSPSNKVTEKGKDVELRCDPISGHTALYWYRQSLGQGLEFLIYFQGNSAPDKSGLPSDRFSAERTGGSVSTLTIQRTQQEDSAVYLCASSPRLSGGWTQYFGPGTRLLVL.

This clonotype was found a few times. This chain joins TRBV5-1 and TRBJ2-3; a weak D match, TRBD1 (6 bases). The CDR3 runs 16 residues. Germline V CDR1 and CDR2: SGHRS, YFSETQ. V lost 4 bases and J 0 bases, leaving 15 bases between the germline ends. The chain's CDR3 is CASSPGHLASTDTQYF. CDR3 nucleotides: TGCGCCAGCAGCCCGGGACACCTCGCCAGCACAGATACGCAGTATTTT.

J is TRBJ2-2 and V is TRBV19; 13 bases are a match to TRBD2. Unmatched junction bases numbered 7, after V lost 6 bases and J lost 6 bases. This CDR3 comprises 16 residues. Germline values: CDR1 LNHDA, CDR2 SQIVND (reference sequence). The CDR3 is CASSNGGLAGAGELFF. The CDR3 DNA follows: TGTGCCAGTAGCAACGGAGGACTAGCGGGGGCCGGGGAGCTGTTTTTT.

The table lists this clonotype with a few counts. The CDR3 DNA follows: TGTGCCAGCGCACCGTGGACGAACAGGGATGAGCAGTTCTTC. Its translation: CASAPWTNRDEQFF. The J gene is TRBJ2-1, the V gene TRBV4-2, with D maybe TRBD1 (6 bases). Germline CDR1 and CDR2: LGHNA and YNFKEQ. Trimming cost V 8 bases and J 8 bases, with 19 bases left between them. This CDR3 is built from 14 residues.

The chain is built from TRBV2 and TRBJ2-7; D ambiguous. Trimming cost V 11 bases and J 0 bases, with 17 bases left between them. The CDR3 has 14 residues. Germline-derived CDR1 and CDR2 are SNHLY and FYNNEI. In DNA form, the CDR3 reads TGTGCCTTCACCGCCGACAAGTACTCCTACGAGCAGTACTTC. This encodes CAFTADKYSYEQYF.

The genes are TRBV28 and TRBJ2-5, with 9 bases lining up with TRBD2. CDR1 and CDR2 from the germline V gene are MDHEN and SYDVKM. The CDR3 is 15 residues long. V shed 5 bases and J 7 bases; nucleotides not matched to a gene: 11. CDR3 in DNA: TGTGCCAGCAGTCCGTCCGGGACTAGCTCCGTGACCCAGTACTTC. Amino acid sequence: CASSPSGTSSVTQYF. The full variable domain, completed using reference TRBV28 and TRBJ2-5, is DVKVTQSSRYLVKRTGEKVFLECVQDMDHENMFWYRQDPGLGLRLIYFSYDVKMKEKGDIPEGYSVSREKKERFSLILESASTNQTSMYLCASSPSGTSSVTQYFGPGTRLLVL.

This clonotype was seen a handful of times. This rearrangement joins TRBV20-1 to TRBJ2-7, with 7 nucleotides matching TRBD2. J lost 2 bases, V lost 4 bases, and 8 bases had no gene match. Germline values: CDR1 DFQATT, CDR2 SNEGSKA (reference sequence). The CDR3 is 14 amino acids. This CDR3 is CSATELAVTYEQYF. CDR3 coding DNA: TGCAGTGCTACCGAGCTAGCGGTTACCTACGAGCAGTACTTC.